This T cell receptor beta chain was identified in a study of a mutant IDH1 vaccine in newly diagnosed glioma. Study background: With temozolomide cycles, or 4-6 weeks after radiotherapy alone, vaccination was started. Antecedent treatment encompassed radiotherapy, temozolomide, or their combination; the majority received both.

The sample holds one count of this clone. The antigen is undetermined. Time point in this sample: week 35, safety follow-up. Alongside topical imiquimod, each dose of vaccine comprised 300 ug of mutant IDH1 20-mer peptide. In weeks 1, 3, 5, 7, 11, 15, 19 and 23, patients were vaccinated. The study enrolled donors with new WHO grade 3 or 4 IDH1-mutant, ATRX-lost astrocytomas. CDR1 is SGHNT and CDR2 is YYREEE in the germline V gene (reference sequence). The CDR3 sequence is 14 residues long. V gave up 0 bases and J gave up 2 bases, with 9 bases separating them. The method was immunoSEQ multiplex PCR; TCRdb's version includes in-frame clones alone and lacks a portion of them. This repertoire shows some 29,000 clones, more than 65% found once; its top ten account for about 7.9%.

The genes are TRBV5-4 and TRBJ2-7; D might be TRBD2 (5 bases). This sequence originates from a man aged 50 to 59 with glioma. The source material was PBMCs, sampled from a glioma patient whose treatment included an IDH1 peptide vaccine. CDR3 DNA sequence: TGTGCCAGCAGCTTGGAGCCGGGAACCTACGAGCAGTACTTC. It encodes CASSLEPGTYEQYF.